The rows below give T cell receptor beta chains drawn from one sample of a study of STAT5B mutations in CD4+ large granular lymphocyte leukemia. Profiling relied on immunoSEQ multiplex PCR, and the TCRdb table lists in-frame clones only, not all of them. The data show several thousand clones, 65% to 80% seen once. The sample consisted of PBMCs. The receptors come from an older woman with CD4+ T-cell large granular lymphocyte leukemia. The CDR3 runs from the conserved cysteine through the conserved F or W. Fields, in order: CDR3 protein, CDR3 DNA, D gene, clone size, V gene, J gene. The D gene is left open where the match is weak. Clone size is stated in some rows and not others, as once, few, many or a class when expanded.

cdr3_aa: CAISYDSRGDGYTF
cdr3_nt: TGTGCCATCAGTTACGACAGCCGTGGGGATGGCTACACCTTC
d_call: NA
clone_size: NA
v_call: TRBV10-3
j_call: TRBJ1-2

cdr3_aa: CASSTGPDNEQFF
cdr3_nt: TGTGCCAGCAGCACCGGACCGGACAATGAGCAGTTCTTC
d_call: NA
clone_size: NA
v_call: TRBV11-2
j_call: TRBJ2-1

cdr3_aa: CASSQPGILIQYF
cdr3_nt: TGCGCCAGCAGCCAACCCGGGATCCTAATTCAGTATTTT
d_call: NA
clone_size: NA
v_call: TRBV4-3
j_call: TRBJ2-3

cdr3_aa: CAWSVSRNTGELFF
cdr3_nt: TGTGCCTGGAGTGTAAGCCGGAACACCGGGGAGCTGTTTTTT
d_call: NA
clone_size: NA
v_call: TRBV30
j_call: TRBJ2-2

cdr3_aa: CASSLSTGGYEQYF
cdr3_nt: TGCGCCAGCAGCTTAAGTACAGGGGGGTACGAGCAGTACTTC
d_call: TRBD1
clone_size: NA
v_call: TRBV5-1
j_call: TRBJ2-7

cdr3_aa: CASSLEGIFNEPQHF
cdr3_nt: TGCGCCAGCAGCTTGGAAGGAATTTTCAATGAGCCCCAGCATTTT
d_call: NA
clone_size: NA
v_call: TRBV5-1
j_call: TRBJ1-5

cdr3_aa: CASRLTQTLEAFF
cdr3_nt: TGTGCCAGCAGGCTAACACAGACTCTTGAAGCTTTCTTT
d_call: NA
clone_size: once
v_call: TRBV14
j_call: TRBJ1-1

cdr3_aa: CASSGEVAKLGSNYGYTF
cdr3_nt: TGTGCCAGCAGTGGAGAAGTGGCGAAGTTGGGATCTAACTATGGCTACACCTTC
d_call: NA
clone_size: NA
v_call: TRBV25-1
j_call: TRBJ1-2

cdr3_aa: CASSQNTATNEKLFF
cdr3_nt: TGTGCCAGCAGCCAAAACACCGCAACTAATGAAAAACTGTTTTTT
d_call: NA
clone_size: NA
v_call: TRBV27
j_call: TRBJ1-4

cdr3_aa: CASRKDRGSSQPQHF
cdr3_nt: TGTGCCAGCAGAAAAGACAGGGGGTCAAGCCAGCCCCAGCATTTT
d_call: TRBD1
clone_size: NA
v_call: TRBV6-5
j_call: TRBJ1-5

cdr3_aa: CSVEPYNYGYTF
cdr3_nt: TGCAGCGTTGAGCCATATAACTATGGCTACACCTTC
d_call: NA
clone_size: once
v_call: TRBV29-1
j_call: TRBJ1-2

cdr3_aa: CASSPQGARGETQYF
cdr3_nt: TGTGCCAGCAGCCCCCAAGGGGCCAGGGGGGAGACCCAGTACTTC
d_call: TRBD1
clone_size: NA
v_call: TRBV7-2
j_call: TRBJ2-5

cdr3_aa: CASSYSILPGNTIYF
cdr3_nt: TGTGCCAGCAGTTACTCGATCCTGCCGGGAAACACCATATATTTT
d_call: NA
clone_size: NA
v_call: TRBV6-5
j_call: TRBJ1-3

cdr3_aa: CAWSGRTRSPYEQYF
cdr3_nt: TGTGCCTGGAGTGGGCGGACAAGATCCCCCTACGAGCAGTACTTC
d_call: NA
clone_size: few
v_call: TRBV30
j_call: TRBJ2-7

cdr3_aa: CASSKDAREKLFF
cdr3_nt: TGTGCCAGCAGTAAGGACGCCCGTGAAAAACTGTTTTTT
d_call: NA
clone_size: few
v_call: TRBV6-1
j_call: TRBJ1-4

cdr3_aa: CASGLGSNQPQHF
cdr3_nt: TGTGCTAGTGGTTTGGGGAGCAATCAGCCCCAGCATTTT
d_call: NA
clone_size: few
v_call: TRBV12-5
j_call: TRBJ1-5

cdr3_aa: CASKELFNEQFF
cdr3_nt: TGTGCCAGCAAAGAACTCTTCAATGAGCAGTTCTTC
d_call: NA
clone_size: NA
v_call: TRBV6-1
j_call: TRBJ2-1

cdr3_aa: CASSQDRGRTEAFF
cdr3_nt: TGCGCCAGCAGTCAGGACAGGGGGAGGACTGAAGCTTTCTTT
d_call: TRBD1
clone_size: NA
v_call: TRBV5-1
j_call: TRBJ1-1

cdr3_aa: CASSLVGSDPANNTF
cdr3_nt: TGTGCCAGCAGCTTGGTCGGGTCAGACCCAGCAAACAACACCTTC
d_call: NA
clone_size: NA
v_call: TRBV5-6
j_call: TRBJ1-2

cdr3_aa: CASSLQSSYEQYF
cdr3_nt: TGTGCCAGCAGCCTACAGAGCTCCTACGAGCAGTACTTC
d_call: NA
clone_size: NA
v_call: TRBV11-2
j_call: TRBJ2-7

cdr3_aa: CASSPSRGFLTPLHF
cdr3_nt: TGTGCCAGCAGCCCCTCCAGGGGTTTTCTGACACCCCTCCACTTT
d_call: NA
clone_size: few
v_call: TRBV6-5
j_call: TRBJ1-6

cdr3_aa: CASSNQGRSPLYEQYF
cdr3_nt: TGTGCCAGCAGCAATCAGGGTAGATCGCCCCTCTACGAGCAGTACTTC
d_call: NA
clone_size: NA
v_call: TRBV28
j_call: TRBJ2-7

cdr3_aa: CATDRGGQYGYTF
cdr3_nt: TGTGCCACCGACCGGGGGGGGCAGTATGGCTACACCTTC
d_call: NA
clone_size: few
v_call: TRBV6-5
j_call: TRBJ1-2

cdr3_aa: CSVGGTGNQPQHF
cdr3_nt: TGCAGCGTGGGGGGGACAGGCAATCAGCCCCAGCATTTT
d_call: TRBD1
clone_size: NA
v_call: TRBV29-1
j_call: TRBJ1-5

cdr3_aa: CATPLGTPSYRGSESTGELFF
cdr3_nt: TGTGCCACCCCCCTTGGGACACCCTCCTACAGGGGAAGCGAGAGTACCGGGGAGCTGTTTTTT
d_call: TRBD1
clone_size: NA
v_call: TRBV27
j_call: TRBJ2-2

cdr3_aa: CAVSTGWGTGELFF
cdr3_nt: TGTGCCGTCTCGACAGGGTGGGGCACCGGGGAGCTGTTTTTT
d_call: TRBD1
clone_size: NA
v_call: TRBV6-6
j_call: TRBJ2-2

cdr3_aa: CASSLTSNQPQHF
cdr3_nt: TGTGCCAGCAGCTTGACCAGCAATCAGCCCCAGCATTTT
d_call: NA
clone_size: NA
v_call: TRBV5-5
j_call: TRBJ1-5

cdr3_aa: CASSQPSGRWYF
cdr3_nt: TGCGCCAGCAGCCAACCTAGCGGGAGATGGTACTTC
d_call: TRBD2
clone_size: NA
v_call: TRBV4-1
j_call: TRBJ2-7

cdr3_aa: CASSPRGHEQYF
cdr3_nt: TGTGCCAGCAGTCCACGAGGCCACGAGCAGTACTTC
d_call: NA
clone_size: NA
v_call: TRBV27
j_call: TRBJ2-7

cdr3_aa: CASSIPQGWTEAFF
cdr3_nt: TGTGCCAGTAGTATCCCACAGGGGTGGACTGAAGCTTTCTTT
d_call: TRBD1
clone_size: NA
v_call: TRBV19
j_call: TRBJ1-1

cdr3_aa: CAWIGRNTIYF
cdr3_nt: TGTGCCTGGATCGGCCGAAACACCATATATTTT
d_call: NA
clone_size: NA
v_call: TRBV30
j_call: TRBJ1-3

cdr3_aa: CAWSVGNTEAFF
cdr3_nt: TGTGCCTGGAGTGTTGGGAACACTGAAGCTTTCTTT
d_call: NA
clone_size: NA
v_call: TRBV30
j_call: TRBJ1-1

cdr3_aa: CASSPQAPRNTEAFF
cdr3_nt: TGCGCCAGCAGCCCACAGGCGCCAAGGAACACTGAAGCTTTCTTT
d_call: NA
clone_size: NA
v_call: TRBV5-1
j_call: TRBJ1-1

cdr3_aa: CASSTYGGGGYEQYF
cdr3_nt: TGTGCCAGCAGTACATATGGGGGCGGGGGCTACGAGCAGTACTTC
d_call: NA
clone_size: NA
v_call: TRBV28
j_call: TRBJ2-7

cdr3_aa: CASSISSGEGHEQFF
cdr3_nt: TGTGCCAGTAGTATATCTAGCGGAGAAGGTCATGAGCAGTTCTTC
d_call: TRBD2
clone_size: NA
v_call: TRBV19
j_call: TRBJ2-1

cdr3_aa: CASSQTGTRTEAFF
cdr3_nt: TGCGCCAGCAGCCAAACCGGGACGAGGACTGAAGCTTTCTTT
d_call: NA
clone_size: few
v_call: TRBV4-3
j_call: TRBJ1-1

cdr3_aa: CASSNTDTQYF
cdr3_nt: TGTGCCAGCAGTAATACAGATACGCAGTATTTT
d_call: NA
clone_size: NA
v_call: TRBV6-6
j_call: TRBJ2-3

cdr3_aa: CASRGGFLSNYGYTF
cdr3_nt: TGTGCCAGCAGGGGGGGATTCTTATCTAACTATGGCTACACCTTC
d_call: NA
clone_size: NA
v_call: TRBV2
j_call: TRBJ1-2

cdr3_aa: CASSSDSSGRYEQYF
cdr3_nt: TGTGCCAGCAGTTCAGACTCCTCCGGGAGGTACGAGCAGTACTTC
d_call: TRBD2
clone_size: NA
v_call: TRBV28
j_call: TRBJ2-7

cdr3_aa: CASSYSRQANGELFF
cdr3_nt: TGTGCCAGCAGTTACTCGCGGCAGGCTAACGGGGAGCTGTTTTTT
d_call: NA
clone_size: NA
v_call: TRBV6-5
j_call: TRBJ2-2

cdr3_aa: CASSFPTNEQFF
cdr3_nt: TGTGCCAGCAGTTTCCCGACGAATGAGCAGTTCTTC
d_call: NA
clone_size: NA
v_call: TRBV27
j_call: TRBJ2-1

cdr3_aa: CASSQKPGLGTEAFF
cdr3_nt: TGCGCCAGCAGCCAGAAACCAGGGCTTGGCACTGAAGCTTTCTTT
d_call: NA
clone_size: NA
v_call: TRBV4-1
j_call: TRBJ1-1

cdr3_aa: CASNIQGSTGELFF
cdr3_nt: TGTGCCAGCAATATACAGGGGTCCACCGGGGAGCTGTTTTTT
d_call: TRBD1
clone_size: NA
v_call: TRBV6-5
j_call: TRBJ2-2

cdr3_aa: CASSLGGTYNSPLHF
cdr3_nt: TGCGCCAGCAGCTTGGGGGGGACATATAATTCACCCCTCCACTTT
d_call: NA
clone_size: NA
v_call: TRBV5-1
j_call: TRBJ1-6

cdr3_aa: CASSLDSVAGVTDTQYF
cdr3_nt: TGTGCCAGCAGCTTAGATTCGGTAGCGGGGGTTACAGATACGCAGTATTTT
d_call: TRBD2
clone_size: NA
v_call: TRBV11-3
j_call: TRBJ2-3

cdr3_aa: CASSRQGREQYF
cdr3_nt: TGTGCCAGCAGCCGACAGGGGAGGGAGCAGTACTTC
d_call: TRBD1
clone_size: NA
v_call: TRBV5-6
j_call: TRBJ2-7